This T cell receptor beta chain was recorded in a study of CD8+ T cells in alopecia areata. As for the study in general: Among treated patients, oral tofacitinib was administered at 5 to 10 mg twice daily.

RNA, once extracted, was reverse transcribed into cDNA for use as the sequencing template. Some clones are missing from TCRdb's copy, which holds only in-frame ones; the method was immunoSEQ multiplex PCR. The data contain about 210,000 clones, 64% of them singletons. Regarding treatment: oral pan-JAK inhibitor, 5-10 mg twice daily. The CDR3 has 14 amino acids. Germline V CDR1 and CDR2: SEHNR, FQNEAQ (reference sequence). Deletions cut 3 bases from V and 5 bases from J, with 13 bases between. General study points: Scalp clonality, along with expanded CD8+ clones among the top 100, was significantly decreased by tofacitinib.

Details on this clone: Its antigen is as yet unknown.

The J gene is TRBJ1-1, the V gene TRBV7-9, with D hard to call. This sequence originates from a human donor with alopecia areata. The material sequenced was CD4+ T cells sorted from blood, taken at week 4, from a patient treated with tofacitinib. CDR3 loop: CASSFGRDGTEAFF. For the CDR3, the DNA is TGTGCCAGCAGCTTCGGCAGAGATGGGACTGAAGCTTTCTTT.